This T cell receptor beta chain stems from a study of T cell changes during pregnancy in multiple sclerosis. V was clipped by 0 bases and J by 7 bases; unmatched bases: 6. This CDR3 has 17 amino acids. Germline V gene data show CDR1 as MGHRA and CDR2 as YSYEKL. Assay: immunoSEQ multiplex PCR; the TCRdb copy retains only in-frame clones and omits some. Of around 60,000 clones in the sample, 85% to 95% were seen once. The TCR was taken from a female donor with multiple sclerosis, enrolled in a pregnancy study. V is TRBV4-1 and J is TRBJ2-1; 13 bases align to TRBD2. The sample was peripheral blood, taken after pregnancy. This CDR3 reads CASSQDKGLAGRNEQFF. The CDR3 DNA reads TGCGCCAGCAGCCAAGATAAGGGACTAGCGGGAAGGAATGAGCAGTTCTTC.